These T cell receptor beta chains were read from a single sample in a study of blood T cells in healthy people across ages. TCRdb processed the 5' RACE reads anew with MiXCR; each CDR3 protein has one entry. The sample lists under 2,000,000 distinct CDR3 sequences, around half seen once, with around 2.1% in the top ten. Source material: blood. The receptors derive from a middle-aged woman in good health. CDR3s include the opening cysteine and the closing phenylalanine or tryptophan. A D gene is named only where the DNA matches it firmly. Size is omitted from some rows. Given values are once, few, many or a class for expanded clones.

TRBJ2-7 | NA | NA | TRBV5-1 | CASSFSGVEYEQYF | TGCGCCAGCAGCTTTTCAGGGGTGGAATACGAGCAGTACTTC
TRBJ2-1 | NA | NA | TRBV27 | CASSLSAGDANNEQFF | TGTGCCAGCAGTTTAAGTGCTGGGGACGCCAACAATGAGCAGTTCTTC
TRBJ1-2 | NA | many | TRBV7-9 | CASSLVGEGRDYGYTF | TGTGCCAGCAGCTTAGTCGGTGAAGGACGAGACTATGGCTACACCTTC
TRBJ2-5 | NA | few | TRBV15 | CATSRARAETQYF | TGTGCCACCAGCAGAGCCCGGGCAGAGACCCAGTACTTC
TRBJ1-2 | NA | once | TRBV7-3 | CASSLTGQVDYGYTF | TGTGCCAGCAGCCTTACCGGGCAGGTGGACTATGGCTACACCTTC
TRBJ2-3 | NA | few | TRBV29-1 | CSVGKTGASTDTQYF | TGCAGCGTTGGCAAAACAGGAGCTAGCACAGATACGCAGTATTTT
TRBJ2-1 | NA | few | TRBV20-1 | CSASGVDEQFF | TGCAGTGCTAGTGGGGTCGATGAGCAGTTCTTC
TRBJ2-3 | NA | few | TRBV7-2 | CASSFRRGVTDTQYF | TGTGCCAGCAGCTTCAGGCGGGGAGTAACAGATACGCAGTATTTT
TRBJ2-7 | NA | few | TRBV15 | CATSRETGWYEQYF | TGTGCCACCAGCAGAGAAACAGGGTGGTACGAGCAGTACTTC
TRBJ2-6 | NA | NA | TRBV6-2/TRBV6-3 | CASSYSLGANSGANVLTF | TGTGCCAGCAGTTACTCCCTAGGCGCCAACTCTGGGGCCAACGTCCTGACTTTC
TRBJ1-2 | NA | NA | TRBV12-3/TRBV12-4 | CASSLAGGGGRNGYTF | TGTGCCAGCAGTTTAGCCGGGGGAGGAGGGAGGAATGGCTACACCTTC
TRBJ2-2 | NA | NA | TRBV4-3 | CASSHAGQLAGELFF | TGCGCCAGCAGCCACGCCGGACAGTTAGCCGGGGAGCTGTTTTTT
TRBJ2-7 | TRBD1 | NA | TRBV6-2/TRBV6-3 | CASRGQVYNEQYF | TGTGCCAGCAGGGGACAGGTGTACAATGAGCAGTACTTC
TRBJ1-2 | TRBD1 | NA | TRBV28 | CASSSGGAGYGYTF | TGTGCCAGCAGTTCAGGGGGCGCGGGCTATGGCTACACCTTC
TRBJ2-2 | NA | NA | TRBV7-9 | CASRGLTNTGELFF | TGTGCCAGCAGAGGACTGACGAACACCGGGGAGCTGTTTTTT
TRBJ2-1 | TRBD1 | few | TRBV5-1 | CASRAKTGDEQFF | TGCGCCAGCAGAGCTAAAACAGGGGACGAGCAGTTCTTC